Listed below are T cell receptor beta chains from one sample, sequenced in a study of blood T cell repertoires in COVID-19. Clones were read by immunoSEQ multiplex PCR, and TCRdb kept only the in-frame ones, dropping some. The profile shows roughly 110,000 clones, roughly 79% of them singletons. Sequenced input: peripheral blood. Source of these receptors: a human donor in a cohort sampled during active COVID-19. Each CDR3 is given with its conserved first and last residue. Fields, in order: D gene, V gene, clone size, CDR3 length, J gene, CDR3 DNA, CDR3 protein. A D gene is named only where the DNA matches it firmly. Expanded clones get a size class; other rows say once, few or many, or leave the size out.

>TRBD2|TRBV13|-|17|TRBJ2-7
TGTGCCAGCAGCTTAGGACTAGCGGGGGCCCTCTCCTACGAGCAGTACTTC
CASSLGLAGALSYEQYF
>-|TRBV12-5|few|14|TRBJ1-4
TGTGCTAGTGGCAAACAGGGCGACGGTGAAAAACTGTTTTTT
CASGKQGDGEKLFF
>-|TRBV6-1|-|13|TRBJ2-7
TGTGCCAGCAGTGAAGGGACAGCCTACGAGCAGTACTTC
CASSEGTAYEQYF
>-|TRBV7-5|-|16|TRBJ2-1
TGTGCCAGAAGCTTAATTGGGACTAGCGGATACAATGAGCAGTTCTTC
CARSLIGTSGYNEQFF
>-|TRBV7-8|-|16|TRBJ1-3
TGTGCCAGCAGCTTAAACAGGTTCCTCTCTGGAAACACCATATATTTT
CASSLNRFLSGNTIYF
>TRBD2|TRBV5-6|-|15|TRBJ2-7
TGTGCCAGCAGCCCCACTGCGGGAGTTTCCTACGAGCAGTACTTC
CASSPTAGVSYEQYF
>TRBD1|TRBV30|-|13|TRBJ2-7
TGTGCCTGGAGTGTGGGACAGCCCTACGAGCAGTACTTC
CAWSVGQPYEQYF
>TRBD2|TRBV30|few|14|TRBJ2-7
TGTGCCTGGAGTTGGGCTAGCGGATCCTACGAGCAGTACTTC
CAWSWASGSYEQYF
>-|TRBV7-9|-|13|TRBJ1-6
TGTGCCAGCAACAGGGTCTCTAATTCACCCCTCCACTTT
CASNRVSNSPLHF
>TRBD1|TRBV7-8|-|15|TRBJ1-2
TGTGCCAGCAGCCTAGATAGGGGACAGCCCTATGGCTACACCTTC
CASSLDRGQPYGYTF
>TRBD1|TRBV10-3|-|11|TRBJ1-2
TGTGCCCACGGGACAGACTATGGCTACACCTTC
CAHGTDYGYTF
>-|TRBV19|few|15|TRBJ1-3
TGTGCCAGTAAATTAAGCCGCGCCCGGGGGAACACCATATATTTT
CASKLSRARGNTIYF
>-|TRBV28|-|15|TRBJ2-7
TGTGCCAGCAGCGAATTTACCCCGACAGTTTACGAGCAGTACTTC
CASSEFTPTVYEQYF
>TRBD2|TRBV7-2|-|15|TRBJ2-3
TGTGCCAGCAGCCCGGAGCGGGGGGGGGCTGATACGCAGTATTTT
CASSPERGGADTQYF
>TRBD2|TRBV13|-|22|TRBJ2-3
TGTGCCAGCAGCCACCCCCCCCCGGGACTAGCGGGACAGGGCTATAGCACAGATACGCAGTATTTT
CASSHPPPGLAGQGYSTDTQYF
>TRBD1|TRBV5-1|-|14|TRBJ1-2
TGCGCCAGCAGCTTGGGGGACAGGGGAGGTGGCTACACCTTC
CASSLGDRGGGYTF
>TRBD1|TRBV19|-|13|TRBJ2-7
TGTGCCCAAGGACAGGGGGTAACCTACGAGCAGTACTTC
CAQGQGVTYEQYF
>-|TRBV5-8|-|18|TRBJ2-5
TGTGCCAGCAGCTTGGGAGTCCTCTTAGGGACACCGCAAGAGACCCAGTACTTC
CASSLGVLLGTPQETQYF
>-|TRBV7-9|many|13|TRBJ2-7
TGTGCCAGCAGCTTAATGACCTCGGGCGAGCAGTACTTC
CASSLMTSGEQYF
>-|TRBV2|-|15|TRBJ1-4
TGTGCCAGCAGTGAGTCAGGGATGTCCAATGAAAAACTGTTTTTT
CASSESGMSNEKLFF
>-|TRBV19|once|13|TRBJ1-1
TGTGCCAGTAGTAGGACAGTGAACACTGAAGCTTTCTTT
CASSRTVNTEAFF
>-|TRBV6-2/TRBV6-3|few|15|TRBJ1-3
TGTGCCAGCAGTTACTCGACTTCCGACCTAAACACCATATATTTT
CASSYSTSDLNTIYF
>-|TRBV6-2/TRBV6-3|-|16|TRBJ1-6
TGTGCCAGCAGTCTACGGGCGACAGAAGTAAATTCACCCCTCCACTTT
CASSLRATEVNSPLHF
>-|TRBV6-5|-|11|TRBJ2-7
TGTGCCAGCAGGGCTTCCTACGAGCAGTACTTC
CASRASYEQYF
>-|TRBV2|-|14|TRBJ1-5
TGTGCCAGCAGTGAACAGTATAGCAATCAGCCCCAGCATTTT
CASSEQYSNQPQHF
>-|TRBV7-9|-|14|TRBJ2-7
TGTGCCAGCAGCTGGGTGCACAGGAACTACGAGCAGTACTTC
CASSWVHRNYEQYF